This is a list of T cell receptor beta chains from one sample in a study of shared clonotypes between healthy human individuals. The method was immunoSEQ multiplex PCR; TCRdb's version includes in-frame clones alone and lacks a portion of them. The sample includes some 1 million clones, roughly 70% of them seen just once. The sequencing sample was made of memory CD4+ T cells sorted from blood. The receptor source for this set is a man aged 18 to 30 in good health. Each CDR3 is given with its conserved first and last residue. D genes are given only for firm matches. The size field is filled for only some rows; it gives once, few, many or a size class.

TRBJ1-6,TRBV6-4,13,-,-,TGTGCCAGCAGTGACGGGCGTAATTCACCCCTCCACTTT,CASSDGRNSPLHF
TRBJ1-4,TRBV5-1,16,once,-,TGCGCCAGCAGCTCGGACGGGCCGGGTCTTAATGAAAAACTGTTTTTT,CASSSDGPGLNEKLFF
TRBJ2-1,TRBV11-2,14,-,-,TGTGCCAGCAGCTTAGGAGGCGGGAAGGATGAGCAGTTCTTC,CASSLGGGKDEQFF
TRBJ2-1,TRBV19,13,many,-,TGTGCCAGTAAGGACGGGGGGCGGAATGAGCAGTTCTTC,CASKDGGRNEQFF
TRBJ2-5,TRBV7-9,15,-,TRBD1,TGTGCCAGCAGCTTAGGACAGGGCGTCGAAGAGACCCAGTACTTC,CASSLGQGVEETQYF
TRBJ2-3,TRBV7-2,13,-,-,TGTGCCAGCAGCCTAGTGAGCGGAGATACGCAGTATTTT,CASSLVSGDTQYF
TRBJ1-5,TRBV4-3,15,-,TRBD1,TGCGCCAGCAGCCAGGGGACAGTTAGCAATCAGCCCCAGCATTTT,CASSQGTVSNQPQHF
TRBJ2-5,TRBV10-1,13,once,-,TGCGCCAGCAGTGCCCTAGGGGGAGAGACCCAGTACTTC,CASSALGGETQYF
TRBJ2-1,TRBV10-3,16,-,-,TGTGCCATCAACGGAATACCTAGGGACTCCTACAATGAGCAGTTCTTC,CAINGIPRDSYNEQFF
TRBJ2-7,TRBV6-1,13,-,-,TGTGCCAGCGCCTATGAAGGCTCCTACGAGCAGTACTTC,CASAYEGSYEQYF
TRBJ2-7,TRBV6-6,15,-,-,TGTGCCAGCAGGGGGGACGCGTCGTGGTCCTACGAGCAGTACTTC,CASRGDASWSYEQYF
TRBJ2-3,TRBV19,15,many,-,TGTGCCAGTAGTCCACAGACTCCCATCACAGATACGCAGTATTTT,CASSPQTPITDTQYF
TRBJ1-3,TRBV5-4,14,-,-,TGTGCCAGCAGCTTGGATGACAGGAGAAACACCATATATTTT,CASSLDDRRNTIYF
TRBJ2-1,TRBV7-2,14,-,TRBD1,TGTGCCAGCAGCTTCCGGCAGGGGGCGGGTGAGCAGTTCTTC,CASSFRQGAGEQFF
TRBJ2-7,TRBV9,14,few,TRBD2,TGTGCCAGCAGCGTAGGCGGGAGGGCCACCGAGCAGTACTTC,CASSVGGRATEQYF
TRBJ1-2,TRBV18,13,-,TRBD1,TGTGCCAGCTCACCTAGGACAGGGGACGGCTACACCTTC,CASSPRTGDGYTF
TRBJ2-7,TRBV28,16,-,-,TGTGCCAGCAGTTCTCCCGGGACGGGCGGGATCTACGAGCAGTACTTC,CASSSPGTGGIYEQYF
TRBJ2-1,TRBV7-2,13,-,-,TGTGCCAGCAGCTTACCGGGCAATGGTGAGCAGTTCTTC,CASSLPGNGEQFF
TRBJ2-3,TRBV5-1,14,-,-,TGCGCCAGCAGCTTGGAATGGGGCGGCGATACGCAGTATTTT,CASSLEWGGDTQYF